Each of the 32 T cell receptor beta chains below was sequenced from the same sample in a study of neurological immune-mediated disorders. TCRdb independently ran MiXCR on the 5' RACE reads; one entry per CDR3 protein. The sample carries over 55,000 distinct CDR3 sequences, about 8.9% recorded once. The sample's time point: longitudinal time-point 2. The sample consisted of PBMCs. These TCRs come from a man in his thirties or forties in good health.

This clonotype was counted ten times or more. This chain uses TRBV20-1 with TRBJ1-5; perhaps TRBD1 as D (6 bases). The CDR3 spans 16 residues. Germline CDR1 is DFQATT and CDR2 is SNEGSKA (reference sequence). Trimming stripped 5 bases from V and 5 bases from J, with 22 bases between. This CDR3 reads CSALHLGRGQDQPQHF. The CDR3 DNA reads TGCAGTGCTCTCCACCTCGGCAGGGGACAAGATCAGCCCCAGCATTTT.

This clonotype was recorded many times. This chain joins TRBV29-1 and TRBJ2-6; D remains unclear. The V gene lost 7 bases and the J gene lost 2 bases, with 12 bases spanning the gap. The germline V gene has CDR1 SQVTM and CDR2 ANQGSEA. The CDR3 is 14 amino acids. The CDR3 here is CSAKLGAGANVLTF. In DNA form, the CDR3 reads TGCAGCGCAAAACTTGGGGCTGGGGCCAACGTCCTGACTTTC.

This clonotype was recorded at least ten times. The chain carries TRBV20-1 and TRBJ2-7, with 12 bases fitting TRBD1. CDR1 is DFQATT and CDR2 is SNEGSKA in the germline V gene (reference sequence). There are 15 residues in the CDR3. V lost 0 bases, J lost 5 bases, and 5 bases stayed unmatched. CDR3 DNA sequence: TGCAGTGCTAGAGATCCGGGACAGGGGGCCCACGAGCAGTACTTC. Translation gives CSARDPGQGAHEQYF.

This clonotype was observed many times. This chain joins TRBV10-3 and TRBJ2-7, with 13 bases that match TRBD2. Germline V gene sequence: CDR1 ENHRY, CDR2 SYGVKD. The ends lost 6 bases at V and 7 bases at J; junction bases unmatched: 6. The CDR3 has 14 amino acids. CDR3 amino acids: CAISGLAGVEEQYF. The CDR3 DNA follows: TGTGCCATCAGCGGACTAGCGGGAGTGGAAGAGCAGTACTTC.

This clonotype was recorded at least ten times. This chain joins TRBV27 and TRBJ2-5; D uncertain. The CDR3 consists of 14 residues. Germline V gene lookup returns CDR1 MNHEY and CDR2 SMNVEV (reference sequence). V was shortened by 5 bases and J by 4 bases, with 14 bases between the two germline ends. CDR3 DNA sequence: TGTGCCAGCAGTGTCCGGGCCCAAGGAGAGACCCAGTACTTC. Translated, it gives CASSVRAQGETQYF.

This chain uses TRBV7-8 with TRBJ2-2; D is unresolved. This CDR3 has 14 residues. With 4 bases removed from V and 0 bases from J, the gap between germline ends came to 6 bases. Germline CDR1 is SGHVS and CDR2 is FQNEAQ. CDR3 sequence reads: CASSSLSNTGELFF. CDR3 coding DNA: TGTGCCAGCAGCTCGCTCTCGAACACCGGGGAGCTGTTTTTT.

This clonotype was seen ten or more times. This chain uses TRBV12-3 or TRBV12-4 with TRBJ2-1; unclear D gene. The CDR3 runs 15 residues. V lost 6 bases, J lost 3 bases, and 15 bases lay in between. The CDR3 spells CASSRIGLNYNEQFF. CDR3 nucleotides: TGTGCCAGCAGCAGAATCGGCCTCAACTACAATGAGCAGTTCTTC.

Remarks on this clonotype: This clone may be a read error of a much larger clone one base away. The chain carries TRBV20-1 and TRBJ1-1; 7 bases align to TRBD1. The germline CDR1 and CDR2 sequences are DFQATT and SNEGSKA (reference sequence). This CDR3 is 17 amino acids long. The V segment lost 0 bases and the J segment 1 base; nucleotides outside the gene matches: 11. The CDR3 bases are TGCAGTGCTAGAGATCGCCACTTACAGGGGCCGAACACTGAAGCTTTCTTT. Its translation: CSARDRHLQGPNTEAFF.

Many counts were recorded for this clonotype. The V and J genes are TRBV20-1 and TRBJ2-2; 8 bases are a match to TRBD2. Unmatched junction bases numbered 4, after V lost 4 bases and J lost 0 bases. Germline V gene sequence: CDR1 DFQATT, CDR2 SNEGSKA (reference sequence). This CDR3 comprises 15 residues. Written as DNA, the CDR3 is TGCAGTGCTACGCGACTAGCGTCGAACACCGGGGAGCTGTTTTTT. This translates into CSATRLASNTGELFF.

This clonotype was observed at least ten times. The chain has TRBV7-3 and TRBJ1-1, with 7 bases fitting TRBD1. The V gene's germline CDR1 is SGHTA and CDR2 FQGTGA. The junction had 9 bases not matched to a gene; V was cut back by 5 bases and J by 0 bases. The CDR3 extends over 16 amino acids. The CDR3 DNA reads as TGTGCCAGCAGCCCATCAGGGGGATCGATGAACACTGAAGCTTTCTTT. This gives the protein CASSPSGGSMNTEAFF. The full variable domain, with the rest looked up from reference TRBV7-3 and TRBJ1-1, is GAGVSQTPSNKVTEKGKYVELRCDPISGHTALYWYRQSLGQGPEFLIYFQGTGAADDSGLPNDRFFAVRPEGSVSTLKIQRTERGDSAVYLCASSPSGGSMNTEAFFGQGTRLTVV.

This clonotype was recorded many times. The chain has TRBV24-1 and TRBJ2-5; a weak D match, TRBD2 (6 bases). This CDR3 has 12 residues. From germline, CDR1 is KGHDR and CDR2 SFDVKD. Trimming left V 5 bases short and J 4 bases short, with 7 bases between. For the CDR3, the DNA is TGTGCCACCAGTGGGAGGGGAGAGACCCAGTACTTC. This encodes CATSGRGETQYF.

This clonotype has at least ten counts. V gene TRBV29-1 combines with J gene TRBJ2-7; TRBD1 agrees at 10 bases. Germline CDR1 is SQVTM and CDR2 is ANQGSEA. The CDR3 loop spans 14 amino acids. V lost 6 bases to trimming and J lost 4 bases; unmatched junction nucleotides: 9. CDR3 sequence reads: CSVEPGQGSYEQYF. The CDR3 DNA reads as TGCAGCGTCGAACCGGGACAGGGGTCGTACGAGCAGTACTTC.

This clonotype occurred many times. The chain has TRBV5-1 and TRBJ1-1; 10 bases fit TRBD1. Germline lookup yields CDR1 SGHRS and CDR2 YFSETQ. This CDR3 is 14 amino acids long. Losses at the gene ends were 3 bases for V and 4 bases for J; bases not matched to a gene: 3. The CDR3, as DNA: TGCGCCAGCAGCTCGACAGGGGGCTTCACTGAAGCTTTCTTT. It encodes CASSSTGGFTEAFF.

This clonotype was counted many times. The chain carries TRBV18 and TRBJ2-2, with 9 nucleotides matching TRBD1. CDR3 length: 16 amino acids. Germline V lookup: CDR1 KGHSH, CDR2 LQKENI. The V segment lost 1 base and the J segment 6 bases; nucleotides outside the gene matches: 6. The CDR3 here is CASSPREQGAAGELFF. The CDR3 DNA follows: TGTGCCAGCTCACCACGTGAACAGGGGGCCGCCGGGGAGCTGTTTTTT.

Comments on this clonotype: A clone one base away is much larger, so this may be a read error. In DNA, the CDR3 is TGCAGCTCCCCGGGGCTACCCGAGGTTATGAAGTACTTC. It encodes CSSPGLPEVMKYF. The chain uses TRBV20-1 and TRBJ2-7; D tentatively fits TRBD1 or TRBD2 (5 bases each). Germline V lookup: CDR1 DFQATT, CDR2 SNEGSKA (reference sequence). The CDR3 length is 13 residues.

This clonotype has at least ten counts. In nucleotides, the CDR3 is TGTGCCAGCTCACCATTAACAGAGGCCGGGGAGCTGTTTTTT. This encodes CASSPLTEAGELFF. The chain employs TRBV18 and TRBJ2-2; no firm D call. V gave up 2 bases and J gave up 6 bases, with 10 bases separating them. The CDR3 loop spans 14 amino acids. CDR1 is KGHSH and CDR2 is LQKENI in the germline V gene.

This clonotype was seen a handful of times. This chain uses TRBV29-1 with TRBJ1-2, with a weak D call TRBD1 (6 bases). CDR3 length: 14 amino acids. Trimming stripped 3 bases from V and 3 bases from J, with 14 bases between. Germline-derived CDR1 and CDR2 are SQVTM and ANQGSEA. The DNA of the CDR3 is TGCAGCGTTGACTTACAGGGACTTTACTATGGCTACACCTTC. This translates into CSVDLQGLYYGYTF.

V and J are TRBV6-5 and TRBJ2-7, with D perhaps TRBD2 (8 bases). Germline lookup yields CDR1 MNHEY and CDR2 SVGAGI. The V and J ends lost 4 bases and 5 bases respectively, with 15 bases between them. The CDR3 is 14 amino acids. CDR3 nucleotide sequence: TGTGCCAGCAGTTCACTTAGCGGGACAGACGAGCAGTACTTC. Its translation: CASSSLSGTDEQYF.

The sample holds many counts of this clonotype. The chain links TRBV29-1 to TRBJ2-5; 9 positions match TRBD1. J gave up 5 bases and V 8 bases, and 9 bases lay outside the gene matches. This CDR3 comprises 13 residues. CDR1 is SQVTM and CDR2 is ANQGSEA in the germline V gene. The CDR3 is CSSQGALGETQYF. For the CDR3, the DNA is TGCAGCTCACAGGGGGCCTTGGGGGAGACCCAGTACTTC. Looking up the rest from reference TRBV29-1 and TRBJ2-5 gives the full variable domain: SAVISQKPSRDICQRGTSLTIQCQVDSQVTMMFWYRQQPGQSLTLIATANQGSEATYESGFVIDKFPISRPNLTFSTLTVSNMSPEDSSIYLCSSQGALGETQYFGPGTRLLVL.

The sample holds many counts of this clonotype. The chain employs TRBV28 and TRBJ2-3; TRBD2 matches 10 bases. In germline, CDR1 is MDHEN, CDR2 SYDVKM. The CDR3 runs 15 residues. V lost 5 bases and J lost 2; bases outside the gene matches: 4. DNA of the CDR3: TGTGCCAGCAGTGGGACTAGCGCTAACACAGATACGCAGTATTTT. Translation gives CASSGTSANTDTQYF.

At least ten counts were recorded for this clonotype. The chain has TRBV5-5 and TRBJ2-7; D unresolved. The ends were cut back, 0 bases at V and 5 bases at J, with 9 bases in the middle. Germline CDR1 SGHKS, CDR2 YYEKEE (reference sequence). CDR3 length: 13 amino acids. The CDR3 protein is CASSLDMYHEQYF. DNA for the CDR3: TGTGCCAGCAGCTTGGACATGTACCACGAGCAGTACTTC.

The chain employs TRBV29-1 and TRBJ2-7; TRBD1 matches at 8 bases. V dropped 4 bases and J dropped 6; count of bases not matched to a gene: 2. The CDR3 runs to 11 residues. Germline CDR1 SQVTM, CDR2 ANQGSEA. CDR3 loop: CSVATGAEQYF. The CDR3 nucleotides read TGCAGCGTTGCGACAGGGGCCGAGCAGTACTTC.

This clonotype was seen repeatedly, ten times or more. The rearrangement uses TRBV5-1 and TRBJ2-5, with TRBD2 matching over 12 bases. This CDR3 comprises 16 residues. In germline, CDR1 is SGHRS, CDR2 YFSETQ. Trimming removed 4 bases from V and 2 bases from J; junction bases left unmatched: 6. As DNA, the CDR3 is TGCGCCAGCAGCCGAAGACTAGCGGGAGTACAAGAGACCCAGTACTTC. Protein product: CASSRRLAGVQETQYF.

For this clonotype: A read error may be the cause here, since a much bigger clone is one base away. The J gene is TRBJ2-2, the V gene TRBV7-2, with D tentatively TRBD1 or TRBD2 (5 bases each). CDR3 length: 15 amino acids. CDR1 SGHTA and CDR2 FQGNSA come from the germline V gene. DNA for the CDR3: TGTGCCAGCAGGTTCTTTAGTGGGGCGACCGGGGAGCGGTTTTTT. Encoded protein: CASRFFSGATGERFF.

The chain is built from TRBV6-1 and TRBJ1-1, with TRBD1 matching over 8 bases. The CDR3 runs to 14 residues. J was trimmed by 12 bases and V by 8 bases; bases with no gene match: 17. Germline values: CDR1 MNHNS, CDR2 SASEGT. The CDR3 coding sequence is TGTGCCAGCTTTGACCTAATACAGGGGGTCTGGACTTTCTTT. As protein: CASFDLIQGVWTFF.

This clonotype was recorded at least ten times. The chain recombines TRBV6-1 with TRBJ1-2, with 12 positions matching TRBD1. This CDR3 contains 16 residues. The V gene end was trimmed by 2 bases and the J gene end by 8 bases; junction bases not matched to a gene: 9. Germline V gives CDR1 MNHNS, CDR2 SASEGT. CDR3 in DNA: TGTGCCAGCAGTGAACAGGGACAGGGGGCTCGGTTAGGCTACACCTTC. Protein sequence: CASSEQGQGARLGYTF.

This clonotype has a count of ten or more. This rearrangement joins TRBV24-1 to TRBJ2-1, with D maybe TRBD1 (6 bases). CDR1 and CDR2 (germline): KGHDR, SFDVKD. V was shortened by 4 bases and J by 8 bases, with 11 bases between the two germline ends. The CDR3 is 13 amino acids. The CDR3 reads CATSDPDSDEQFF. The CDR3 nucleotides are TGTGCCACCAGTGACCCGGACAGCGATGAGCAGTTCTTC.

This clonotype was found many times. This rearrangement joins TRBV5-1 to TRBJ2-7; TRBD2 is a possible D gene (6 bases). The CDR3 runs to 13 residues. CDR1 is SGHRS, CDR2 YFSETQ, per germline. Trimming stripped 6 bases from V and 4 bases from J, with 14 bases between. This CDR3 is CASNPGVGYEQYF. CDR3 coding DNA: TGCGCCAGCAACCCGGGGGTCGGTTACGAGCAGTACTTC.

This clonotype occurred many times. The rearrangement uses TRBV28 and TRBJ2-3, with 7 bases that match TRBD2. CDR3 length: 17 residues. Unmatched junction bases numbered 18, after V lost 6 bases and J lost 6 bases. Germline CDR1 and CDR2: MDHEN and SYDVKM. CDR3: CASRSHLGGSLTDTQYF. CDR3 in DNA: TGTGCCAGCAGGTCTCATCTGGGCGGGAGTCTTACGGATACGCAGTATTTT.

This clonotype was observed at least ten times. The chain combines TRBV9 with TRBJ2-7; 10 bases are a match to TRBD2. CDR3 length: 16 amino acids. V trimming: 0 bases; J trimming: 1 base; junction bases outside the gene matches: 4. Germline CDR1 is SGDLS and CDR2 is YYNGEE. The CDR3 reads CASSVGAAGGSYEQYF. The CDR3 DNA reads TGTGCCAGCAGCGTAGGCGCAGCGGGAGGGTCCTACGAGCAGTACTTC. The variable domain in full, with the rest retrieved from reference TRBV9 and TRBJ2-7, is DSGVTQTPKHLITATGQRVTLRCSPRSGDLSVYWYQQSLDQGLQFLIQYYNGEERAKGNILERFSAQQFPDLHSELNLSSLELGDSALYFCASSVGAAGGSYEQYFGPGTRLTVT.

This clonotype was counted many times. The CDR3 DNA follows: TGCAGTGCTAGAGATAAGGGACTACTGGAGGATGAGCAGTTCTTC. Protein sequence: CSARDKGLLEDEQFF. This chain joins TRBV20-1 and TRBJ2-1, with 7 positions matching TRBD2. V gave up 0 bases and J gave up 8 bases; unmatched junction bases: 10. In germline, CDR1 is DFQATT, CDR2 SNEGSKA (reference sequence). This CDR3 is 15 amino acids long.

This clonotype occurred many times. CDR3 sequence (DNA): TGTGCCAGCAGTCCGTCGACTAGCGGGCCTGAGGGGGATACGCAGTATTTT. Its protein product is CASSPSTSGPEGDTQYF. V usage is TRBV28 and J usage is TRBJ2-3; 10 bases map to TRBD2. With V trimmed by 5 bases and J by 6 bases, 14 bases remained unmatched. This CDR3 contains 17 residues. The germline V gene has CDR1 MDHEN and CDR2 SYDVKM.